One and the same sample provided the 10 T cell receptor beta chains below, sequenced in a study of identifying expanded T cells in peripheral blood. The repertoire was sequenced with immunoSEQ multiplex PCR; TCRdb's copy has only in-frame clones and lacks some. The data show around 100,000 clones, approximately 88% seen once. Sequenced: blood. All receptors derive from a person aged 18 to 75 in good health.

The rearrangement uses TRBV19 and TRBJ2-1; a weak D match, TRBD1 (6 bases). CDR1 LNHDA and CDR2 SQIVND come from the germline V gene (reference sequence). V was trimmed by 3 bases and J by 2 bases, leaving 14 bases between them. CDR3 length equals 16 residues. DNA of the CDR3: TGTGCCAGTAGTATTTGGGGGCAGGGACCCTACAATGAGCAGTTCTTC. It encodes CASSIWGQGPYNEQFF.

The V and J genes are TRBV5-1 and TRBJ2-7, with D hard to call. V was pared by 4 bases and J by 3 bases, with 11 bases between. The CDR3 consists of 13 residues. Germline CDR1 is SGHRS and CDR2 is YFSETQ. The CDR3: CASSVSRNYEQYF. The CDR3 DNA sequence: TGCGCCAGCAGCGTGTCCAGGAACTACGAGCAGTACTTC.

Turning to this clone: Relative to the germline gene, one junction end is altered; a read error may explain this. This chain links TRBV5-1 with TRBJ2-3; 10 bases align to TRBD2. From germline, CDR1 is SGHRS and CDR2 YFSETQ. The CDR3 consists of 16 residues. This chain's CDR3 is CASSSGASGSRDTQYF. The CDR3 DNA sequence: TGCGCCAGCAGCTCTGGGGCTAGCGGGAGCAGAGATACGCAGTATTTT. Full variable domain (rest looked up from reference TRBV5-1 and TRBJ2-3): KAGVTQTPRYLIKTRGQQVTLSCSPISGHRSVSWYQQTPGQGLQFLFEYFSETQRNKGNFPGRFSGRQFSNSRSEMNVSTLELGDSALYLCASSSGASGSRDTQYFGPGTRLTVL.

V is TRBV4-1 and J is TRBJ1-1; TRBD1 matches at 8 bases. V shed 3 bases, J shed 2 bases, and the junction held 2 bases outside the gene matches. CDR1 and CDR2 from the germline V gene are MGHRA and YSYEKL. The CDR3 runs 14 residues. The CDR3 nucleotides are TGCGCCAGCAGCCAGTCAGGGGGCAACACTGAAGCTTTCTTT. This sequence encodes CASSQSGGNTEAFF.

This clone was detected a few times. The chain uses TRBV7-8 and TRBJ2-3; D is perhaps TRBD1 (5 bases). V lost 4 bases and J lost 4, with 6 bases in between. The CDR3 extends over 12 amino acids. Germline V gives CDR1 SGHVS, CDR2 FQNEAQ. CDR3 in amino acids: CASSWTSDTQYF. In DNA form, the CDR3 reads TGTGCCAGCAGCTGGACATCAGATACGCAGTATTTT.

CDR3 bases: TGTGCCAGTAGGACATCGGACAGGGCGGACACTGAAGCTTTCTTT. Its translation: CASRTSDRADTEAFF. The V and J genes are TRBV19 and TRBJ1-1, with 8 positions matching TRBD1. Looked up from germline, CDR1 is LNHDA and CDR2 is SQIVND (reference sequence). V was clipped by 6 bases and J by 3 bases; unmatched bases: 9. The CDR3 has 15 amino acids.

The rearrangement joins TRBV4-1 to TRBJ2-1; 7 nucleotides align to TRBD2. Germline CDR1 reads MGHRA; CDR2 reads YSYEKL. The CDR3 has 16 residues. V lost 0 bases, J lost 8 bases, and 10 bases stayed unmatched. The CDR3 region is CASSQDPGGVNDEQFF. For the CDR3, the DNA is TGCGCCAGCAGCCAAGATCCTGGGGGGGTTAACGATGAGCAGTTCTTC.

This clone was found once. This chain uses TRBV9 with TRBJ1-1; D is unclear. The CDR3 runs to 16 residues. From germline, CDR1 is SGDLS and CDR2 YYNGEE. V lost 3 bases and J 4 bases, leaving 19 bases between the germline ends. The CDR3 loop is CASSAGFGVGGTEAFF. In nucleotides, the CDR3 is TGTGCCAGCAGCGCGGGTTTCGGGGTTGGAGGCACTGAAGCTTTCTTT.

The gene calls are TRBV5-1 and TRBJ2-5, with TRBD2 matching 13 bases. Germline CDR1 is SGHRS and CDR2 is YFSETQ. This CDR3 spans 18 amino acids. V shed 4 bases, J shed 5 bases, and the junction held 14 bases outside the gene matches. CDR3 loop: CASSAEGLAGAPWETQYF. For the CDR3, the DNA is TGCGCCAGCAGCGCAGAAGGACTAGCGGGAGCACCCTGGGAGACCCAGTACTTC.

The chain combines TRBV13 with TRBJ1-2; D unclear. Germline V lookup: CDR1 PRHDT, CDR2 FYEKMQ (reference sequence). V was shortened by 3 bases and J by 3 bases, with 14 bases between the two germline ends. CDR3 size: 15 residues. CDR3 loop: CASSFGRELYYGYTF. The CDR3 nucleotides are TGTGCCAGCAGCTTCGGACGGGAGCTTTACTATGGCTACACCTTC.